These 23 T cell receptor beta chains were sequenced from one sample in a study of blood T cells in healthy people across ages. With a J-beta primer mix and a sample-barcoded 5' primer, a second PCR ran about 6 to 11 cycles. TCRdb redid the calling of the 5' RACE reads with MiXCR, one entry per CDR3 protein. The sample has under 850,000 distinct CDR3 sequences, 30% to 45% seen once; the top ten hold approximately 13%. Specimen: blood. These TCRs come from a man aged 18 to 29 in good health.

This clonotype was counted only a few times. The chain joins TRBV3-1 to TRBJ2-5; D is undetermined. V lost 5 bases and J lost 4, with 14 bases in between. This CDR3 comprises 14 residues. Germline V CDR1 and CDR2: LGHDT, YNNKEL (reference sequence). The CDR3 nucleotides are TGTGCCAGCAGCGTCGACCACCCCGGAGAGACCCAGTACTTC. Encoded protein: CASSVDHPGETQYF.

This clonotype has only a few counts. The genes are TRBV5-5 and TRBJ2-3, with 10 bases aligning to TRBD2. Trimming at V came to 4 bases and at J to 3 bases, leaving 8 bases not matched to a gene. The CDR3 has 16 amino acids. The V gene's germline CDR1 is SGHKS and CDR2 YYEKEE (reference sequence). The CDR3 DNA reads TGTGCCAGCAGCACCCCTAGCGGGGGCGGGACAGATACGCAGTATTTT. Residues: CASSTPSGGGTDTQYF.

The J gene is TRBJ1-1, the V gene TRBV27; tentative D call: TRBD1 (5 bases). V was clipped by 2 bases and J by 4 bases, with 14 bases between them. Germline lookup yields CDR1 MNHEY and CDR2 SMNVEV (reference sequence). CDR3 length equals 15 residues. This chain's CDR3 is CASSLAWQGGTEAFF. The CDR3 DNA follows: TGTGCCAGCAGTTTAGCGTGGCAGGGTGGCACTGAAGCTTTCTTT.

This clonotype was observed a handful of times. A much larger clone lies one base from this, so it may be a read error. The V call is TRBV20-1, the J call TRBJ2-5; D may be TRBD1 or TRBD2 (5 bases each). Germline loops: CDR1 DFQATT, CDR2 SNEGSKA (reference sequence). CDR3 length equals 15 residues. V was trimmed by 5 bases and J by 11 bases, leaving 27 bases between them. CDR3 in DNA: TGCAGTGCTCCGGGGCCCCCAGCCTCCTACAATGAGCAGTACTTC. Its protein is CSAPGPPASYNEQYF.

This chain uses TRBV20-1 with TRBJ1-5, with TRBD1 matching over 8 bases. With 1 base clipped from V and 5 bases from J, the junction kept 4 bases outside the gene matches. CDR3 length: 14 residues. Germline loops: CDR1 DFQATT, CDR2 SNEGSKA (reference sequence). CDR3 loop: CSARAGQGDQPQHF. The CDR3 DNA is TGCAGTGCTAGAGCTGGACAGGGTGATCAGCCCCAGCATTTT.

This clonotype came up a few times. This chain uses TRBV2 with TRBJ2-3, with D uncertain. The CDR3 has 13 amino acids. Trimming cost V 7 bases and J 1 base, with 9 bases left between them. The germline gives CDR1 SNHLY, CDR2 FYNNEI. CDR3 residues: CASKVQGTDTQYF. CDR3 DNA: TGTGCCAGCAAGGTTCAGGGCACAGATACGCAGTATTTT.

The J gene is TRBJ1-1, the V gene TRBV12-3 or TRBV12-4, with TRBD1 identical over 7 bases. V trimming: 6 bases; J trimming: 3 bases; junction bases outside the gene matches: 22. The CDR3 loop spans 19 amino acids. The CDR3 DNA reads TGTGCCAGCAGGCCACGAGGTGTTCTCGCGACAGGGCGGGACACTGAAGCTTTCTTT. Translated: CASRPRGVLATGRDTEAFF.

This clonotype was recorded at least ten times. This chain connects TRBV29-1 to TRBJ2-5; no clear D. V was pared by 0 bases and J by 11 bases, with 10 bases between. CDR1 and CDR2 (germline): SQVTM, ANQGSEA. CDR3 size: 11 residues. The CDR3 DNA reads TGCAGCGTTGAAGATACGGGTGTTCAGTACTTC. Translation: CSVEDTGVQYF.

The chain uses TRBV5-1 and TRBJ2-7; D remains unclear. This CDR3 is 13 amino acids long. The germline gives CDR1 SGHRS, CDR2 YFSETQ. V gave up 1 base and J gave up 4 bases, with 9 bases separating them. The CDR3 region is CASSLTVGYEQYF. As DNA, the CDR3 is TGCGCCAGCAGCTTGACGGTGGGTTACGAGCAGTACTTC.

This clonotype was picked up many times. J is TRBJ2-3 and V is TRBV12-3 or TRBV12-4; a weak D match, TRBD1 (6 bases). The V end lost 3 bases, the J end lost 1 base, and 11 bases lay between the germline ends. CDR3 length: 15 residues. The DNA for the CDR3 is TGTGCCAGCAGTTTCAGGGGAAGTGGCACAGATACGCAGTATTTT. Its protein product is CASSFRGSGTDTQYF.

This clonotype was counted ten times or more. The CDR3 DNA reads TGTGCCAGCAGCTTAAGTCCGCAACCGGGACAGGGGGACTCACCCCTCCACTTT. As protein: CASSLSPQPGQGDSPLHF. The chain uses TRBV7-2 and TRBJ1-6, with 11 bases matching TRBD1. Germline assignment: CDR1 SGHTA and CDR2 FQGNSA. V gave up 2 bases and J gave up 10 bases; unmatched junction bases: 13. The CDR3 length is 18 residues.

Turning to this clonotype: One junction end disagrees with the germline gene, perhaps due to a read error. The rearrangement links TRBV6-2 or TRBV6-3 to TRBJ1-1, with D tentatively TRBD1 (5 bases). CDR1 MNHEY and CDR2 SVGEGT come from the germline V gene. The CDR3 spans 13 residues. The CDR3 DNA sequence: TGTGCCCGCAGTCGGGGGTGGAACACTGAAGCTTTCTTT. Amino acid sequence: CARSRGWNTEAFF.

V gene TRBV4-3 combines with J gene TRBJ2-1; 7 nucleotides align to TRBD2. V lost 0 bases and J lost 4; bases outside the gene matches: 3. This CDR3 comprises 15 residues. Germline V gives CDR1 LGHNA, CDR2 YSLEER. CDR3 sequence reads: CASSQDGGGYNEQFF. CDR3 in DNA: TGCGCCAGCAGCCAAGATGGCGGGGGTTACAATGAGCAGTTCTTC.

A few counts support this clonotype. This chain connects TRBV20-1 to TRBJ2-1; 8 positions match TRBD2. The CDR3 runs 17 residues. Unmatched junction bases numbered 17, after V lost 2 bases and J lost 8 bases. Germline V gene lookup returns CDR1 DFQATT and CDR2 SNEGSKA (reference sequence). The CDR3 bases are TGCAGTGCTAGAACGGGAGGGTGGCGGTTGGGGGGCGATGAGCAGTTCTTC. This codes for CSARTGGWRLGGDEQFF.

Remarks on this clonotype: A junction boundary mismatches the germline segment, possibly from a read error. The V call is TRBV5-4, the J call TRBJ1-1; perhaps TRBD1 as D (5 bases). Germline CDR1 is SGHNT and CDR2 is YYREEE (reference sequence). The CDR3 length is 15 residues. The CDR3 DNA is TGTGCCGGCAGCTTCCAGGGCTGGGGGGGCACTGAAGCTTTCTTT. Protein product: CAGSFQGWGGTEAFF.

This clonotype appeared many times. This chain uses TRBV20-1 with TRBJ1-4; 8 bases line up with TRBD1. The germline CDR1 and CDR2 sequences are DFQATT and SNEGSKA (reference sequence). The length of the CDR3 is 14 residues. V shed 3 bases and J 4 bases; nucleotides not matched to a gene: 4. For the CDR3, the DNA is TGCAGTGCTAGCCAGGGGGCGGATAATGAAAAACTGTTTTTT. Translated: CSASQGADNEKLFF.

The chain combines TRBV7-9 with TRBJ2-1, with 7 bases matching TRBD2. With 7 bases clipped from V and 6 bases from J, the junction kept 12 bases outside the gene matches. Looked up from germline, CDR1 is SEHNR and CDR2 is FQNEAQ (reference sequence). The CDR3 consists of 15 residues. This CDR3 is CASNSTGGGVNEQFF. Here the CDR3 DNA reads TGTGCCAGCAACTCCACAGGCGGGGGTGTCAATGAGCAGTTCTTC.

The chain links TRBV11-2 to TRBJ2-7; TRBD1 matches 7 bases. V lost 0 bases to trimming and J lost 2 bases; unmatched junction nucleotides: 7. The CDR3 is 16 amino acids. Looked up from germline, CDR1 is SGHAT and CDR2 is FQNNGV. CDR3 loop: CASSLEPGGIAYEQYF. Written as DNA, the CDR3 is TGTGCCAGCAGCTTAGAGCCAGGGGGAATTGCCTACGAGCAGTACTTC.

The V gene is TRBV4-1, the J gene TRBJ2-1; 9 bases are a match to TRBD2. Per germline, CDR1 MGHRA and CDR2 YSYEKL. The CDR3 sequence is 16 residues long. Trimming took 4 bases from V and 5 from J; bases not matched to a gene: 9. The DNA of the CDR3 is TGCGCCAGCAGCCCCCTCGGGCGGGGGGGCCACAATGAGCAGTTCTTC. This encodes CASSPLGRGGHNEQFF.

Points on this clonotype: One base away lies a much larger clone, so this may be a sequencing read error. This chain uses TRBV7-2 with TRBJ2-4; D is ambiguous. The end of the DNA fits TRBJ2-7 better, so the J call may be wrong. Germline V gene data show CDR1 as SGHTA and CDR2 as FQGNSA. This CDR3 has 12 residues. CDR3 nucleotides: TGTGCCAGCAGCTTTAGAACCTACGAGCAGTACTTC. The encoded protein is CASSFRTYEQYF.

The chain employs TRBV20-1 and TRBJ1-1; D is uncertain. V was pared by 3 bases and J by 0 bases, with 11 bases between. From germline, CDR1 is DFQATT and CDR2 SNEGSKA (reference sequence). This CDR3 spans 14 amino acids. The CDR3 DNA follows: TGCAGTGCTAGCTCTGTAGGGCTGAACACTGAAGCTTTCTTT. Protein product: CSASSVGLNTEAFF.

Many counts were recorded for this clonotype. The V call is TRBV12-3 or TRBV12-4, the J call TRBJ1-5, with TRBD1 identical over 9 bases. J lost 0 bases, V lost 5 bases, and 5 bases had no gene match. This CDR3 comprises 16 residues. Here the CDR3 reads CASSRQGGYSNQPQHF. CDR3 nucleotides: TGTGCCAGCAGTCGACAGGGGGGTTATAGCAATCAGCCCCAGCATTTT.

About this clonotype itself: A read error may account for a junction end that differs from germline. The CDR3 DNA reads TGCGGTGCGAGAGACAGGGTTGAGGATGGCTACACCTTC. Translated, it gives CGARDRVEDGYTF. The chain is built from TRBV20-1 and TRBJ1-2; 7 positions agree with TRBD1. Germline V gene lookup returns CDR1 DFQATT and CDR2 SNEGSKA (reference sequence). This CDR3 comprises 13 residues.